The text below deals with one TCR beta chain. Its specificity is not known. Germline V gene sequence: CDR1 LGHDT, CDR2 YNNKEL (reference sequence). The CDR3 runs 13 residues. Trimming took off 3 bases at V and 0 bases at J, with 3 bases between the two ends. The data were produced by immunoSEQ multiplex PCR, yet TCRdb's version contains in-frame clones alone and is incomplete. The profile shows about 480,000 clones, around 88% of them singletons. Treatment noted: some 19 received Ad26.COV2.S at low or high dose, single or two shots; about 5 received placebo; per-sample allocation not given. Specimen acquisition occurred on day 63 following the initial vaccine or placebo injection. The data stem from a study of Ad26.COV2.S vaccination and SARS-CoV-2 variants. Findings and caveats of the study: Reported findings describe substantial breadth in spike-specific CD8+ and CD4+ T cell responses following vaccination.

The specimen comprised peripheral blood, sampled in a trial of Ad26.COV2.S vaccine versus placebo. V and J are TRBV3-1 (or the pseudogene TRBV3-2) and TRBJ1-5; the D is unclear. The source of this sequence is a person between 18 and 65 years old who received the Ad26.COV2.S COVID-19 vaccine or a placebo. CDR3 in amino acids: CASSHSSNQPQHF. The CDR3, as DNA: TGTGCCAGCAGCCACAGTAGCAATCAGCCCCAGCATTTT.